This T cell receptor (beta chain) was captured in a study of blood T cell repertoires in COVID-19. Study details: The cDNA or gDNA used as material had been derived from T cells, B-cell-depleted T cells, or PBMCs.

This CDR3 has 17 amino acids. V was clipped by 1 base and J by 4 bases; unmatched bases: 10. Germline V gene lookup returns CDR1 SGHNT and CDR2 YENEEA. Repertoires were generated with immunoSEQ multiplex PCR, while TCRdb's copy carries only in-frame clones and drops some. The sample includes about 330,000 clones, about 90% of them seen just once. This chain joins TRBV11-3 and TRBJ2-1, with 7 positions matching TRBD2. The source is a man between 18 and 35 years old who had recovered from COVID-19. Material for sequencing was peripheral blood. This chain's CDR3 is CASSLGGALAVYNEQFF. Written as DNA, the CDR3 is TGTGCCAGCAGCTTAGGTGGCGCGCTAGCGGTATACAATGAGCAGTTCTTC. Full variable domain (outside the CDR3, taken from reference TRBV11-3 and TRBJ2-1): EAGVVQSPRYKIIEKKQPVAFWCNPISGHNTLYWYLQNLGQGPELLIRYENEEAVDDSQLPKDRFSAERLKGVDSTLKIQPAELGDSAVYLCASSLGGALAVYNEQFFGPGTRLTVL.